This T cell receptor (beta chain) appears in the sequencing data of a study of beta chain features in type 1 diabetes. CDR3 length: 14 amino acids. V shed 3 bases and J shed 1 base, with 9 bases lying between them. Germline CDR1 SGHAT, CDR2 FQDESV (reference sequence). TCRB transcripts that were expressed got sequenced, as all of the isolated RNA had been reverse transcribed. Generated by immunoSEQ multiplex PCR, the TCRdb table keeps only in-frame clones and is missing some. Of approximately 120,000 clones listed, almost 40% are singletons. This chain connects TRBV11-1 to TRBJ1-1, with D maybe TRBD1 (5 bases). The source is a woman aged 18-29 years in good health. The sequenced material came from stem cell memory CD4+ T cells from blood. For the CDR3, the DNA is TGTGCCAGCAGCTTGGAAGGGGCGAACACTGAAGCTTTCTTT. This sequence encodes CASSLEGANTEAFF.